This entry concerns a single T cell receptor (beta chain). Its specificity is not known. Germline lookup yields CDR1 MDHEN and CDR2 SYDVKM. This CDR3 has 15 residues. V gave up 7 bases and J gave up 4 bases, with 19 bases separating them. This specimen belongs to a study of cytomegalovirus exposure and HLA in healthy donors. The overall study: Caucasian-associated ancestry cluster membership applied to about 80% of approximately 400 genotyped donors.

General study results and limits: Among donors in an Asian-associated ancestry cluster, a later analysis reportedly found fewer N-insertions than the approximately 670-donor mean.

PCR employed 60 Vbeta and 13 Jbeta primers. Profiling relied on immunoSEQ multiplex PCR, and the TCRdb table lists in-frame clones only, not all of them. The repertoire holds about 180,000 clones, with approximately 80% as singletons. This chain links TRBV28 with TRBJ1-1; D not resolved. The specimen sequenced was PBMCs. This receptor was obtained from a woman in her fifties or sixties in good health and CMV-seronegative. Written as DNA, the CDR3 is TGTGCCAGCAACGGCGGGTCAGAGAGCAGCACTGAAGCTTTCTTT. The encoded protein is CASNGGSESSTEAFF.